The 30 T cell receptor beta chains in this list originate from one sample, sequenced in a study of shared clonotypes between healthy human individuals (dated by TCRdb to 2018 to 2020). Receptor amplification or capture employed the immunoSEQ multiplex PCR assay. TCRdb stores this immuneACCESS table with in-frame sequences only. Part of the clones is absent; in the studies checked, under half of the shortfall reflects unresolved V genes, and no reason is known for the rest. The sample has 600,000 to 750,000 clones on record, about 90% of them singletons. The ten top clones hold 34% of the sample. The specimen sequenced was memory CD8+ T cells from PBMCs. What the cell subset or site label conveys for this sample: CD45RO+ cells pooled with CCR7-negative TemRA cells. Receptors originate from a man aged 18 to 35 in good health. Some clones in this sample may be carry-over from other donors' samples.

Details on this clone: The same CDR3 arises from other DNA sequences in this sample as well. The chain employs TRBV6-5 and TRBJ2-7, with D tentatively TRBD1 (5 bases). The CDR3 loop spans 14 amino acids. Trimming pared 2 bases from V and 2 bases from J, leaving 10 bases between. Germline CDR1 is MNHEY and CDR2 is SVGAGI. The CDR3 nucleotides are TGTGCCAGCAGTTACGGGCAGGGCACCTACGAGCAGTACTTC. Translating it yields CASSYGQGTYEQYF.

The rearrangement joins TRBV29-1 to TRBJ1-2; D gene unclear. The V end lost 4 bases, the J end lost 8 bases, and 11 bases lay between the germline ends. This CDR3 is 11 amino acids long. The V gene's germline CDR1 is SQVTM and CDR2 ANQGSEA. The CDR3 sequence is CSVVSEGGYTF. In DNA form, the CDR3 reads TGCAGCGTTGTGTCCGAGGGCGGCTACACCTTC.

The genes are TRBV28 and TRBJ2-7; D is possibly TRBD1 or TRBD2 (5 bases each). Germline V gene sequence: CDR1 MDHEN, CDR2 SYDVKM. CDR3 length equals 13 residues. V lost 8 bases to trimming and J lost 5 bases, with 16 bases between them. CDR3 region: CASSGTLIHEQYF. DNA of the CDR3: TGTGCCAGCTCCGGGACCCTTATACACGAGCAGTACTTC.

The chain uses TRBV28 and TRBJ1-5, with D perhaps matching TRBD1 (6 bases). The CDR3 sequence is 14 residues long. CDR1 and CDR2 from the germline V gene are MDHEN and SYDVKM. V shed 4 bases and J shed 0 bases, with 7 bases lying between them. This chain's CDR3 is CASSWTVSNQPQHF. Written as DNA, the CDR3 is TGTGCCAGCAGTTGGACAGTTAGCAATCAGCCCCAGCATTTT.

This sequence joins TRBV19 and TRBJ1-4; a possible D gene is TRBD1 (5 bases). V lost 10 bases and J 2 bases, leaving 11 bases between the germline ends. The CDR3 runs 13 residues. Germline assignment: CDR1 LNHDA and CDR2 SQIVND (reference sequence). The CDR3 region is CATAPGTNEKLFF. DNA for the CDR3: TGTGCCACCGCGCCAGGGACTAATGAAAAACTGTTTTTT.

The rearrangement links TRBV5-1 to TRBJ2-7; TRBD2 matches at 7 bases. Trimming at V came to 4 bases and at J to 6 bases, leaving 16 bases not matched to a gene. The germline V gene encodes CDR1 SGHRS and CDR2 YFSETQ. The CDR3 contains 16 residues. The CDR3 DNA reads TGCGCCAGCAGCCCCGGACTAGTGCTGCGGCGGGGCGAGCAGTACTTC. It is translated as CASSPGLVLRRGEQYF.

Worth noting for this clone: A junction boundary mismatches the germline segment, possibly from a read error. This rearrangement joins TRBV28 to TRBJ2-7, with D possibly matching TRBD1 (5 bases). Germline V gene sequence: CDR1 MDHEN, CDR2 SYDVKM. The CDR3 covers 15 residues. The CDR3 region has the DNA TGTGCCAGAAGTTTATTCCAGGGCCGGTCCTACGAGCAGTACTTC. Its protein product is CARSLFQGRSYEQYF.

CDR3 residues: CAISGPGTPYEQYF. The CDR3 bases are TGTGCCATCAGCGGCCCCGGGACACCCTACGAGCAGTACTTC. The gene calls are TRBV10-3 and TRBJ2-7, with D possibly matching TRBD1 (6 bases). The CDR3 runs 14 residues. Germline lookup yields CDR1 ENHRY and CDR2 SYGVKD. Trimming cost V 6 bases and J 2 bases, with 14 bases left between them.

The chain is built from TRBV10-3 and TRBJ1-1; 8 bases are a match to TRBD1. Germline values: CDR1 ENHRY, CDR2 SYGVKD. With 2 bases clipped from V and 10 bases from J, the junction kept 12 bases outside the gene matches. This CDR3 has 15 amino acids. In nucleotides, the CDR3 is TGTGCCATCAGTGAGCCGTATTTCGGACAGGGACCAGCTTTCTTT. Protein sequence: CAISEPYFGQGPAFF.

The genes are TRBV7-9 and TRBJ2-7; TRBD1 might be the D (6 bases). CDR1 and CDR2 from the germline V gene are SEHNR and FQNEAQ (reference sequence). V was cut by 5 bases and J by 2 bases, with 19 bases left in between. CDR3 length: 16 residues. CDR3 protein: CASSDTRTVSPYEQYF. In DNA, the CDR3 is TGTGCCAGCAGCGATACGAGGACAGTTTCCCCCTACGAGCAGTACTTC.

For this clone: Other DNA sequences in this sample translate to the same CDR3. The chain has TRBV5-4 and TRBJ2-3; no definite D call. The CDR3 runs 14 residues. V lost 0 bases, J lost 2 bases, and 7 bases lay in between. The germline CDR1 and CDR2 sequences are SGHNT and YYREEE (reference sequence). Here the CDR3 DNA reads TGTGCCAGCAGCTTGGGGGGTTACACAGATACGCAGTATTTT. Its translation: CASSLGGYTDTQYF.

The chain combines TRBV19 with TRBJ2-3; D is undetermined. The V gene lost 4 bases and the J gene lost 5 bases, with 25 bases spanning the gap. The CDR3 has 18 residues. Germline loops: CDR1 LNHDA, CDR2 SQIVND (reference sequence). This chain's CDR3 is CASSNLEFPGVNVDTQYF. CDR3 in DNA: TGTGCCAGTAGTAATCTGGAGTTTCCTGGCGTAAATGTAGATACGCAGTATTTT.

V usage is TRBV7-8 and J usage is TRBJ2-7, with D uncertain. The germline V gene encodes CDR1 SGHVS and CDR2 FQNEAQ. V was clipped by 3 bases and J by 0 bases, with 9 bases between them. The CDR3 has 14 amino acids. The CDR3: CASSFKASSYEQYF. The DNA of the CDR3 is TGTGCCAGCAGCTTTAAAGCTTCCTCCTACGAGCAGTACTTC. The full variable domain, completed using reference TRBV7-8 and TRBJ2-7, is GAGVSQSPRYKVAKRGQDVALRCDPISGHVSLFWYQQALGQGPEFLTYFQNEAQLDKSGLPSDRFFAERPEGSVSTLKIQRTQQEDSAVYLCASSFKASSYEQYFGPGTRLTVT.

The chain links TRBV5-6 to TRBJ2-7, with D possibly matching TRBD1 (6 bases). V dropped 0 bases and J dropped 6 bases, with 16 bases sitting between them. Germline CDR1 is SGHDT and CDR2 is YYEEEE. The length of the CDR3 is 15 residues. The CDR3 region is CASSLAPGASIEQYF. The CDR3 DNA sequence: TGTGCCAGCAGCTTGGCGCCAGGGGCCTCAATCGAGCAGTACTTC.

CDR3 sequence reads: CASSYGDTYEQYF. CDR3 DNA sequence: TGTGCCAGCAGTTACGGGGACACCTACGAGCAGTACTTC. V is TRBV6-5 and J is TRBJ2-7; tentative D call: TRBD1 (6 bases). The CDR3 is made up of 13 amino acids. Trimming shortened V by 2 bases and J by 2 bases, and 7 bases separated the two germline ends. Looked up from germline, CDR1 is MNHEY and CDR2 is SVGAGI.

This clone was observed at least ten times. The same CDR3 arises from other DNA sequences in this sample as well. This sequence joins TRBV29-1 and TRBJ2-1; D might be TRBD2 (6 bases). V was trimmed by 6 bases and J by 6 bases, leaving 15 bases between them. Germline CDR1 is SQVTM and CDR2 is ANQGSEA. The CDR3 has 13 amino acids. This chain's CDR3 is CSVYTGLSNEQFF. CDR3 coding DNA: TGCAGCGTCTACACGGGACTTTCCAATGAGCAGTTCTTC.

As to this clone: Germline is not matched at one junction end, which may reflect a read error. This chain uses TRBV27 with TRBJ2-1; D may correspond to TRBD1 or TRBD2 (5 bases each). CDR3 length equals 16 residues. Germline V gene lookup returns CDR1 MNHEY and CDR2 SMNVEV (reference sequence). The CDR3 region has the DNA TGTGCCAGCAGCGTTCTGGGGACGACAAGTTCTTGGGTCCATGTCTTC. Protein: CASSVLGTTSSWVHVF.

The chain links TRBV4-2 to TRBJ2-2; D remains ambiguous. V was clipped by 0 bases and J by 5 bases, with 1 base between them. Germline V gives CDR1 LGHNA, CDR2 YNFKEQ. This CDR3 is 12 amino acids long. CDR3 residues: CASSQETGELFF. CDR3 DNA: TGTGCCAGCAGCCAAGAGACCGGGGAGCTGTTTTTT.

V gene TRBV7-2 combines with J gene TRBJ1-1; possible D gene TRBD1, 5 bases. CDR3 length: 14 residues. V was trimmed by 3 bases and J by 4 bases, leaving 12 bases between them. Germline assignment: CDR1 SGHTA and CDR2 FQGNSA. The CDR3 DNA sequence: TGTGCCAGCAGCTTCGGGGGGGGAAGCACTGAAGCTTTCTTT. This sequence encodes CASSFGGGSTEAFF.

V usage is TRBV9 and J usage is TRBJ2-3; D not certain. Germline V gene sequence: CDR1 SGDLS, CDR2 YYNGEE. V was shortened by 7 bases and J by 2 bases, with 11 bases between the two germline ends. The CDR3 runs to 13 residues. CDR3 sequence reads: CASADPSTDTQYF. The DNA for the CDR3 is TGTGCCAGCGCGGACCCCTCCACAGATACGCAGTATTTT.

V usage is TRBV6-1 and J usage is TRBJ2-7; D gene unclear. Trimming cost V 1 base and J 3 bases, with 10 bases left between them. Germline-derived CDR1 and CDR2 are MNHNS and SASEGT. The CDR3 covers 14 residues. CDR3 in DNA: TGTGCCAGCAGTGAAGTAGGCGGTGACTACGAGCAGTACTTC. Encoded protein: CASSEVGGDYEQYF.

The J gene is TRBJ1-1, the V gene TRBV4-1; D perhaps matches TRBD1 (6 bases). With 4 bases removed from V and 2 bases from J, the gap between germline ends came to 11 bases. Germline assignment: CDR1 MGHRA and CDR2 YSYEKL. The CDR3 totals 14 residues. CDR3 sequence (DNA): TGCGCCAGCAGCCGAGGACAGCTTAACACTGAAGCTTTCTTT. Translation gives CASSRGQLNTEAFF.

This rearrangement joins TRBV9 to TRBJ2-3; the D is unclear. The CDR3 runs to 12 residues. In germline, CDR1 is SGDLS, CDR2 YYNGEE. V lost 2 bases and J lost 2, with 3 bases in between. The CDR3 loop reads CASSVNTDTQYF. The CDR3 coding sequence is TGTGCCAGCAGCGTTAACACAGATACGCAGTATTTT.

This clone appeared a single time. This rearrangement joins TRBV27 to TRBJ1-1; tentatively, D is TRBD1 (5 bases). CDR1 and CDR2 (germline): MNHEY, SMNVEV (reference sequence). V lost 7 bases and J lost 2, with 17 bases in between. This CDR3 spans 15 amino acids. This CDR3 is CASTNRGGLNTEAFF. In DNA form, the CDR3 reads TGTGCCAGCACCAACCGGGGGGGATTAAACACTGAAGCTTTCTTT.

This chain joins TRBV6-1 and TRBJ2-7; TRBD2 is a possible D gene (5 bases). The CDR3 is 14 amino acids. V lost 5 bases and J 0 bases, leaving 11 bases between the germline ends. Per the germline V gene, CDR1 is MNHNS and CDR2 is SASEGT. CDR3 loop: CASSNSAFSYEQYF. CDR3 coding DNA: TGTGCCAGCAGTAATAGCGCGTTCTCCTACGAGCAGTACTTC.

This clone was seen once. This rearrangement joins TRBV7-6 to TRBJ2-3; D not certain. The CDR3 spans 15 residues. Trimming took 6 bases from V and 2 from J, leaving 15 bases between them. Germline CDR1 and CDR2: SGHVS and FNYEAQ. CDR3 loop: CASRNSEYFTDTQYF. The CDR3 DNA reads as TGTGCCAGCAGGAATTCAGAGTACTTCACAGATACGCAGTATTTT.

The chain recombines TRBV5-1 with TRBJ1-2, with a possible D match to TRBD1 (5 bases). The CDR3 spans 15 residues. V dropped 4 bases and J dropped 1 base, with 14 bases sitting between them. Germline V gene sequence: CDR1 SGHRS, CDR2 YFSETQ. Written as DNA, the CDR3 is TGCGCCAGCAGCCTGGGGACGAGATATAACTATGGCTACACCTTC. Translated: CASSLGTRYNYGYTF.

For this clone: This sample also contains other DNA sequences that code for the same CDR3. The chain couples TRBV19 to TRBJ2-7; 9 bases fit TRBD1. Germline CDR1 and CDR2: LNHDA and SQIVND (reference sequence). V lost 5 bases, J lost 1 base, and 3 bases stayed unmatched. The CDR3 covers 14 residues. The DNA of the CDR3 is TGTGCCAGTAGTCCCGGGACAGGGTCCTACGAGCAGTACTTC. Its translation: CASSPGTGSYEQYF.

The chain links TRBV11-2 to TRBJ2-2; 7 bases fit TRBD2. CDR1 and CDR2 (germline): SGHAT, FQNNGV. The CDR3 runs to 17 residues. V shed 2 bases and J 5 bases; nucleotides not matched to a gene: 11. This chain's CDR3 is CASSLFAGLAVTGELFF. DNA of the CDR3: TGTGCCAGCAGCTTATTTGCCGGGCTAGCGGTAACCGGGGAGCTGTTTTTT.

Here the CDR3 reads CASSLQGQGLTGELFF. The CDR3 DNA reads as TGTGCCAGCAGCTTACAGGGACAGGGACTCACCGGGGAGCTGTTTTTT. J is TRBJ2-2 and V is TRBV7-6, with 9 bases lining up with TRBD1. This CDR3 spans 16 amino acids. Germline V gives CDR1 SGHVS, CDR2 FNYEAQ. Trimming took 2 bases from V and 4 from J; bases not matched to a gene: 5.